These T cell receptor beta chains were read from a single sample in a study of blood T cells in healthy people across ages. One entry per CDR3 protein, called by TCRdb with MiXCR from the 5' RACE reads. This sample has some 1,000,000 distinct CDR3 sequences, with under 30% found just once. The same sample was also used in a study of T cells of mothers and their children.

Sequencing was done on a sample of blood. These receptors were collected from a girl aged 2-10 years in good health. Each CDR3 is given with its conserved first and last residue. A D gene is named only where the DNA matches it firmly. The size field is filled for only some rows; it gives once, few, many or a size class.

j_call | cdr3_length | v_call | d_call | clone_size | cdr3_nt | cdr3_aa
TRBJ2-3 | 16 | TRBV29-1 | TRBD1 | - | TGCAGCGTTGAAACGCTCCGGGACAGGAACACAGATACGCAGTATTTT | CSVETLRDRNTDTQYF
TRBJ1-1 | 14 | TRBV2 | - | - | TGTGCCAGCATCGGGAGGGGCAGATACACTGAAGCTTTCTTT | CASIGRGRYTEAFF
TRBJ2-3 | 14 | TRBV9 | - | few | TGTGCCAGCAGCGGAAATAGAGCAACAGATACGCAGTATTTT | CASSGNRATDTQYF
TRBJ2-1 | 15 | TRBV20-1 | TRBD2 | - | TGCAGTGCTAGTCCGGGACTAGCGGGATACAATGAGCAGTTCTTC | CSASPGLAGYNEQFF
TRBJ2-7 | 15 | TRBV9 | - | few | TGTGCCTGCAGCGCAGGGGGGAATTCGGACTACGAGCAGTACTTC | CACSAGGNSDYEQYF
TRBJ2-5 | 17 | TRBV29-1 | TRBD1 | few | TGCAGCGTTGAAGAAGGAAGGACAGGGGCGTACCAAGAGACCCAGTACTTC | CSVEEGRTGAYQETQYF
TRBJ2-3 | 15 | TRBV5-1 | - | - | TGCGCCAGCAGCCACGGGACCCCCAACACAGATACGCAGTATTTT | CASSHGTPNTDTQYF
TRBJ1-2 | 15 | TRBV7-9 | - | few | TGTGCCAGCAGCGAAGGAGGACTGGTCGGGTATGGCTACACCTTC | CASSEGGLVGYGYTF
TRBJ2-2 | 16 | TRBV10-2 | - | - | TGCGCCGGCAGTGAGTCAGGGTCTCCCCTCACCGGGGAGCTGTTTTTT | CAGSESGSPLTGELFF
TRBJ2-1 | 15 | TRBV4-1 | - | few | TGCGCCAGCAGCCAAGACCGCCTAGGTTACAATGAGCAGTTCTTC | CASSQDRLGYNEQFF
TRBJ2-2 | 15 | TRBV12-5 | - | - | TGTGCTAGTGGTTCTCGAGAGGGGAACACCGGGGAGCTGTTTTTT | CASGSREGNTGELFF
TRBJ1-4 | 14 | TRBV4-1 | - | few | TGCGCCAGCAGCCAGGTGCGGGGGAGTGAAAAACTGTTTTTT | CASSQVRGSEKLFF
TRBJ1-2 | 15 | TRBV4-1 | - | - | TGCGCCAGCAGCCAACCCTTCCAGGGTCGTCGTGGCTACACCTTC | CASSQPFQGRRGYTF
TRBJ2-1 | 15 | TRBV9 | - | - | TGTGCCAGCAGCGTAGGCGGGGCGGAAGACAATGAGCAGTTCTTC | CASSVGGAEDNEQFF
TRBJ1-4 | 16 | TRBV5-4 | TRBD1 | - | TGTGCCAGCAGCTCGGGACAGCATGCAACTAATGAAAAACTGTTTTTT | CASSSGQHATNEKLFF
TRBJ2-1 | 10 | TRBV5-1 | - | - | TGCGCCAGCAGGAGGTATGAGCAGTTCTTC | CASRRYEQFF
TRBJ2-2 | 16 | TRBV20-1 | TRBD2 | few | TGCAGTGCTAGAGATCGGATTAGCGGGTTGACCGGGGAGCTGTTTTTT | CSARDRISGLTGELFF
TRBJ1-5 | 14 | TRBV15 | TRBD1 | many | TGTGCCACCAGCAGAGACAGGGGGGATCAGCCCCAGCATTTT | CATSRDRGDQPQHF
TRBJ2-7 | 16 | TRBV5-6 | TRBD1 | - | TGTGCCAGCAGCTCCCTAGGGACAGGGAGCTCCTACGAGCAGTACTTC | CASSSLGTGSSYEQYF
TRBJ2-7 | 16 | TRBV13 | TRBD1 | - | TGTGCCAGCAGCAAACATGAAGACAGGGAAGCCTACGAGCAGTACTTC | CASSKHEDREAYEQYF
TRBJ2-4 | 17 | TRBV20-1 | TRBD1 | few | TGCAGTGCTAGAGATCAGGCGACAGGGCCAACCAAAAACATTCAGTACTTC | CSARDQATGPTKNIQYF
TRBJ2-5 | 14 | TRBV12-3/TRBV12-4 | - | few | TGTGCCAGCAGCTCCTGGGGGAAACAAGAGACCCAGTACTTC | CASSSWGKQETQYF
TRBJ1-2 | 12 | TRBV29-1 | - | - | TGCAGCGTTCTGCATGAACTGCATGGTTACACCTTC | CSVLHELHGYTF
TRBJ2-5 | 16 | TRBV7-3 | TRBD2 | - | TGTGCCAGCAGCTTAAATGGCGGGGGAACGCAAGAGACCCAGTACTTC | CASSLNGGGTQETQYF
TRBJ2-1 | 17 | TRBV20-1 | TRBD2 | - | TGCAGTGCTAGAGTGTCTAGCGGGGGCCGCTCCTACAATGAGCAGTTCTTC | CSARVSSGGRSYNEQFF
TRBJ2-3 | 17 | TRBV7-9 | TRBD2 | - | TGTGCCAGCAGCTTAGCGCTCGGTAGCGGGGAAACAGATACGCAGTATTTT | CASSLALGSGETDTQYF
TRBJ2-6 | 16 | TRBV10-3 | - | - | TGTGCCATCAGTCCTAGTACAGGCTCTGGGGCCAACGTCCTGACTTTC | CAISPSTGSGANVLTF
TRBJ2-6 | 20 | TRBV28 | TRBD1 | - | TGTGCCAGCAGTCCTTACAGGGGGCGCGTTTGGATATCTGGGGCCAACGTCCTGACTTTC | CASSPYRGRVWISGANVLTF
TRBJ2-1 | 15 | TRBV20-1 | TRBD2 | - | TGCAGTGCTAGGGGGCGGGAGGGCTTCTACAATGAGCAGTTCTTC | CSARGREGFYNEQFF
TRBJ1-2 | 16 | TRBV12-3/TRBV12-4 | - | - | TGTGCCAGCAGACCCTCGGTCCGTGACTGCCTCTATGGCTACACCTTC | CASRPSVRDCLYGYTF
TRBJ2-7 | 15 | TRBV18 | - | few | TGTGCCAGCTCACCGTCAGGACAAGGGCTGAAGGCGCAGTACTTC | CASSPSGQGLKAQYF